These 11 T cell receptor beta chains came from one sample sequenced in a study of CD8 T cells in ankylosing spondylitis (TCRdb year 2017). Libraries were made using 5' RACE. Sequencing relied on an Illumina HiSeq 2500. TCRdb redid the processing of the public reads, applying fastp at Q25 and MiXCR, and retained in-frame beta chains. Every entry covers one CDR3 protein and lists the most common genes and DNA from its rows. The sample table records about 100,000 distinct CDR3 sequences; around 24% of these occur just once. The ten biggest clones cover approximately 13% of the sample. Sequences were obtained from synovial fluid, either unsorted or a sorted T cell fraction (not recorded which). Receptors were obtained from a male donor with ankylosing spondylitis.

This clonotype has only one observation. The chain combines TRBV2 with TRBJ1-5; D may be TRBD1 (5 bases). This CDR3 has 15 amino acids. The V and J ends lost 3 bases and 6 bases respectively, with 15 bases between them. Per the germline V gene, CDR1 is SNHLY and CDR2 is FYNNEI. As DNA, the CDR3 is TGTGCCAGCAGTGAGGGGGGTAGCGCAATTCAGCCCCAGCATTTT. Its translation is CASSEGGSAIQPQHF.

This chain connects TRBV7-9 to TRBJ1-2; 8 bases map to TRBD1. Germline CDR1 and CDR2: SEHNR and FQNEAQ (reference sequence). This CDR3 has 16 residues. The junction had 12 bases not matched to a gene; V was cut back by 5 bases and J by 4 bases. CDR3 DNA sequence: TGTGCCAGCAGCCGACAGGGGATTTCGTCCACCTATGGCTACACCTTC. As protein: CASSRQGISSTYGYTF.

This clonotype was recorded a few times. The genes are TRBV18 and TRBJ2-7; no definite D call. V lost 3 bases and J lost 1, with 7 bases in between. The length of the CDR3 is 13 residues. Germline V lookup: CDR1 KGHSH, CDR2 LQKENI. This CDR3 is CASSPGPSYEQYV. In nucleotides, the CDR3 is TGTGCCAGCTCACCCGGGCCTTCCTACGAGCAGTACGTC.

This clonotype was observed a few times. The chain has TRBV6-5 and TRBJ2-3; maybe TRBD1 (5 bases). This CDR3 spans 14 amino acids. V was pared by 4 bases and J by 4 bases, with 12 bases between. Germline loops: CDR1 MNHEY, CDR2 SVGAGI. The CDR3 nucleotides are TGTGCCAGCAGTTTAATAGGGGTGTCAGATACGCAGTATTTT. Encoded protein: CASSLIGVSDTQYF.

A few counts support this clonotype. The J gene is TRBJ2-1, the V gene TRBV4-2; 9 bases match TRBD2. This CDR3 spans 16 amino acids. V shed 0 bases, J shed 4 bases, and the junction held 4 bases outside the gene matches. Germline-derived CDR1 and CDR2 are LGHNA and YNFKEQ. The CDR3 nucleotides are TGTGCCAGCAGCCAAGATCCTAGCGGGACTTACAATGAGCAGTTCTTC. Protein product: CASSQDPSGTYNEQFF.

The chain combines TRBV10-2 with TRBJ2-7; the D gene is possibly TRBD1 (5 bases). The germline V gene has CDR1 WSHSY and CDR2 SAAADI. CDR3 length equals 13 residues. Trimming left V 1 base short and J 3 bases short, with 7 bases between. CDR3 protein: CASSELGRYEQYF. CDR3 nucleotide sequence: TGCGCCAGCAGTGAGTTGGGGCGCTACGAGCAGTACTTC.

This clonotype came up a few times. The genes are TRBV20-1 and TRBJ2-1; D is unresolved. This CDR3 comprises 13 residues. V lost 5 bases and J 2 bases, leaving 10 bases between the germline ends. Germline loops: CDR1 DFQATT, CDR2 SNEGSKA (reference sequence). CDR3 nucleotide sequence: TGCAGTGCTCGACTCCTACCCTACAATGAGCAGTTCTTC. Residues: CSARLLPYNEQFF.

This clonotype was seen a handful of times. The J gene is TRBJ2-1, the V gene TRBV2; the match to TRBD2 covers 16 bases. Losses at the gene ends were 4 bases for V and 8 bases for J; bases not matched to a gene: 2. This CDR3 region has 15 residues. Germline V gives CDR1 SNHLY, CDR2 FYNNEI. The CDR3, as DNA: TGTGCCAGCAGTGTCGGGACTAGCGGGAGGGATGAGCAGTTCTTC. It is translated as CASSVGTSGRDEQFF.

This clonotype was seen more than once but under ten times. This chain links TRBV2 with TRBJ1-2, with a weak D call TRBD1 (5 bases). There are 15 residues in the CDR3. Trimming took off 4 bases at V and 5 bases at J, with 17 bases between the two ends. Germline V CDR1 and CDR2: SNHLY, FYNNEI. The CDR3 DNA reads TGTGCCAGCAGTGTCTTCCCCAGGGCCAATTATGGCTACACCTTC. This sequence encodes CASSVFPRANYGYTF. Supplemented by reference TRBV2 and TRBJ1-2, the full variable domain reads EPEVTQTPSHQVTQMGQEVILRCVPISNHLYFYWYRQILGQKVEFLVSFYNNEISEKSEIFDDQFSVERPDGSNFTLKIRSTKLEDSAMYFCASSVFPRANYGYTFGSGTRLTVV.

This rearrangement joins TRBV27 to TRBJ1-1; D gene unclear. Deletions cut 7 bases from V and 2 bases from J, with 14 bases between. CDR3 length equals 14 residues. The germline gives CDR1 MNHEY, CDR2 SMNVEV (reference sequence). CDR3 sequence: CASKRDGYNTEAFF. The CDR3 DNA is TGTGCCAGCAAGAGAGACGGCTACAACACTGAAGCTTTCTTT.

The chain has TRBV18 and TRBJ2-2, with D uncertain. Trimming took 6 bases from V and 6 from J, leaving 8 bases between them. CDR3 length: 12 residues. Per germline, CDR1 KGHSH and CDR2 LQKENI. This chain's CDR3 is CASSPIPGELFF. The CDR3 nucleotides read TGTGCCAGCTCGCCCATCCCCGGGGAGCTGTTTTTT.